The 25 T cell receptor beta chains below all came from one sample that was sequenced in a study of vaccination and CD4 T cells after COVID-19. These TCRs are of unknown antigen specificity. The Oncomine TCR Beta short-read assay sequenced DNA from cultured CD4+ T cells. It was cultured CD4+ T cells from which genomic DNA was extracted. TCRdb redid the calling of the PCR reads with MiXCR, one entry per CDR3 protein. The sample holds some 11,000 distinct CDR3 sequences, roughly 43% seen once. This sample's treatment: roughly 10-day PBMC culture with coronavirus spike peptide pools or control peptides (ViraFEST assay). The unexposed donor's CD4+ T cells were collected before the COVID-19 pandemic (2011-2018). Source material: CD4+ T cells from blood, cultured in vitro. Receptor source: a human donor in good health.

This sequence joins TRBV19 and TRBJ2-2; D is perhaps TRBD2 (5 bases). There are 15 residues in the CDR3. From germline, CDR1 is LNHDA and CDR2 SQIVND (reference sequence). The V gene lost 7 bases and the J gene lost 0 bases, with 12 bases spanning the gap. The CDR3 is CASTTDWSNTGELFF. CDR3 DNA: TGTGCCAGTACAACGGACTGGTCGAACACCGGGGAGCTGTTTTTT.

J is TRBJ2-3 and V is TRBV7-2, with 10 bases identical to TRBD1. There are 15 residues in the CDR3. V was clipped by 5 bases and J by 6 bases; unmatched bases: 8. Germline CDR1 is SGHTA and CDR2 is FQGNSA. The CDR3 bases are TGTGCCAGCAGCCGCCGGGACAGGGGAATTGATACGCAGTATTTT. Its translation is CASSRRDRGIDTQYF.

This clonotype was picked up a small number of times. The rearrangement joins TRBV6-1 to TRBJ2-3; D might be TRBD1 (6 bases). This CDR3 spans 14 amino acids. Germline V gene data show CDR1 as MNHNS and CDR2 as SASEGT. V was clipped by 7 bases and J by 0 bases, with 11 bases between them. The CDR3 bases are TGTGCCAGCATTTTAGACAGGAGCACAGATACGCAGTATTTT. It codes for CASILDRSTDTQYF.

This clonotype was picked up a small number of times. Compared with germline, one end of the junction differs, possibly owing to a read error. The chain carries TRBV7-7 and TRBJ2-1; weak D call: TRBD1 (6 bases). This CDR3 has 13 amino acids. CDR1 SSHAT and CDR2 FNYEAQ come from the germline V gene (reference sequence). CDR3 DNA sequence: TGTGCTAGCAGCCTGGACAGTTACAATGAGCAGTTCTTC. Translating gives CASSLDSYNEQFF.

The genes are TRBV7-9 and TRBJ1-1; D call uncertain. The CDR3 is 12 residues long. From germline, CDR1 is SEHNR and CDR2 FQNEAQ (reference sequence). Trimming pared 2 bases from V and 4 bases from J, leaving 5 bases between. The CDR3 reads CASSLQATEAFF. The CDR3 DNA reads as TGTGCCAGCAGCTTACAGGCCACTGAAGCTTTCTTT.

The rearrangement uses TRBV20-1 and TRBJ2-7; TRBD1 matches at 9 bases. The germline gives CDR1 DFQATT, CDR2 SNEGSKA (reference sequence). The trim removed 3 bases at V and 3 bases at J, leaving 12 bases unmatched. The CDR3 contains 16 residues. The CDR3 DNA follows: TGCAGTGCTAGCTTTGCCGGGACAGGGACCGTCTACGAGCAGTACTTC. Amino acid sequence: CSASFAGTGTVYEQYF.

The V and J genes are TRBV20-1 and TRBJ1-5, with D perhaps TRBD1 (5 bases). CDR3 length: 12 amino acids. V gave up 7 bases and J gave up 11 bases, with 18 bases separating them. Germline-derived CDR1 and CDR2 are DFQATT and SNEGSKA (reference sequence). The CDR3 DNA sequence: TGCAGTGTAAGGGACGGAGGAGAGTCCCAGCATTTT. Amino acid sequence: CSVRDGGESQHF.

This clonotype occurred a few times. This CDR3 is CASSQIDRTQHF. CDR3 bases: TGTGCCAGCAGCCAAATTGACAGGACCCAGCATTTT. The rearrangement uses TRBV7-8 and TRBJ1-5; weak D call: TRBD1 (6 bases). The germline gives CDR1 SGHVS, CDR2 FQNEAQ. The CDR3 covers 12 residues. The V and J ends lost 5 bases and 11 bases respectively, with 13 bases between them.

The rearrangement links TRBV27 to TRBJ2-3; no firm D call. CDR3 length equals 15 residues. Trimming removed 6 bases from V and 1 base from J, with 14 bases in between. Per germline, CDR1 MNHEY and CDR2 SMNVEV (reference sequence). In DNA, the CDR3 is TGTGCCAGCAGGAGCTCTTTCGTTGGCACAGATACGCAGTATTTT. Amino acid sequence: CASRSSFVGTDTQYF.

The chain links TRBV2 to TRBJ1-2, with D possibly being TRBD1 (5 bases). V was clipped by 1 base and J by 8 bases, with 17 bases between them. This CDR3 has 15 residues. In germline, CDR1 is SNHLY, CDR2 FYNNEI. The CDR3 bases are TGTGCCAGCAGTGAAGGTGGCAGGGTCTCGCAGGGCTACACCTTC. Protein: CASSEGGRVSQGYTF. The whole variable domain, filled in from reference TRBV2 and TRBJ1-2, reads EPEVTQTPSHQVTQMGQEVILRCVPISNHLYFYWYRQILGQKVEFLVSFYNNEISEKSEIFDDQFSVERPDGSNFTLKIRSTKLEDSAMYFCASSEGGRVSQGYTFGSGTRLTVV.

This sequence joins TRBV4-1 and TRBJ2-3, with TRBD2 matching over 15 bases. V was pared by 3 bases and J by 5 bases, with 6 bases of the junction left unmatched. Looked up from germline, CDR1 is MGHRA and CDR2 is YSYEKL. CDR3 size: 17 residues. This chain's CDR3 is CASSHSLGLAGGDTQYF. The CDR3 nucleotides are TGCGCCAGCAGCCACTCCTTGGGACTAGCGGGAGGAGATACGCAGTATTTT.

V gene TRBV11-3 combines with J gene TRBJ2-5, with D possibly TRBD1 on 6 matching bases. The germline V gene encodes CDR1 SGHNT and CDR2 YENEEA. The V gene lost 5 bases and the J gene lost 0 bases, with 10 bases spanning the gap. The CDR3 sequence is 14 residues long. The chain's CDR3 is CASSLGGDQETQYF. In nucleotides, the CDR3 is TGTGCCAGCAGCCTAGGGGGAGACCAAGAGACCCAGTACTTC. Combining the CDR3 with reference TRBV11-3 and TRBJ2-5 gives the whole variable domain EAGVVQSPRYKIIEKKQPVAFWCNPISGHNTLYWYLQNLGQGPELLIRYENEEAVDDSQLPKDRFSAERLKGVDSTLKIQPAELGDSAVYLCASSLGGDQETQYFGPGTRLLVL.

V gene TRBV28 combines with J gene TRBJ2-3; 13 bases map to TRBD2. Germline-derived CDR1 and CDR2 are MDHEN and SYDVKM. The CDR3 loop spans 19 amino acids. Trimming took 6 bases from V and 5 from J; bases not matched to a gene: 17. The CDR3 DNA reads as TGTGCCAGCAGACGCAGGGTCGTCACTAGCGGGAGGGCCCGAGATACGCAGTATTTT. This codes for CASRRRVVTSGRARDTQYF.

J is TRBJ2-5 and V is TRBV20-1; no firm D call. Germline CDR1 and CDR2: DFQATT and SNEGSKA (reference sequence). CDR3 length: 12 residues. V was trimmed by 5 bases and J by 4 bases, leaving 11 bases between them. CDR3 amino acids: CSALRLLETQYF. CDR3 bases: TGCAGTGCTCTAAGGCTTTTAGAGACCCAGTACTTC.

This clonotype has just a few counts. The gene calls are TRBV28 and TRBJ1-2, with TRBD1 identical over 7 bases. This CDR3 is built from 14 residues. The germline V gene has CDR1 MDHEN and CDR2 SYDVKM. The trim removed 3 bases at V and 4 bases at J, leaving 5 bases unmatched. The CDR3 bases are TGTGCCAGCAGTTTGTACCGACAGGGCTATGGCTACACCTTC. The encoded protein is CASSLYRQGYGYTF.

J is TRBJ2-2 and V is TRBV27, with D possibly TRBD2 on 5 matching bases. V lost 1 base and J lost 0, with 9 bases in between. The CDR3 spans 16 residues. Germline V gives CDR1 MNHEY, CDR2 SMNVEV (reference sequence). Here the CDR3 reads CASSLYGDTNTGELFF. Written as DNA, the CDR3 is TGTGCCAGCAGTTTATACGGGGATACGAACACCGGGGAGCTGTTTTTT.

In its sample, this clonotype was seen a few times. CDR3 sequence: CASSHKGDTEAFF. CDR3 coding DNA: TGTGCCAGTAGCCATAAAGGGGACACTGAAGCTTTCTTT. This sequence joins TRBV19 and TRBJ1-1; tentative D call: TRBD1 (5 bases). From germline, CDR1 is LNHDA and CDR2 SQIVND (reference sequence). Trimming removed 6 bases at V and 3 bases at J, with 11 bases between. The CDR3 totals 13 residues.

This clonotype has only a few counts. V and J are TRBV24-1 and TRBJ1-3, with D maybe TRBD1 (5 bases). The V gene lost 2 bases and the J gene lost 0 bases, with 16 bases spanning the gap. Germline CDR1 reads KGHDR; CDR2 reads SFDVKD. CDR3 length equals 18 residues. CDR3 amino acids: CATSDWKGQRFSGNTIYF. CDR3 DNA sequence: TGTGCCACCAGTGATTGGAAGGGGCAGCGCTTCTCTGGAAACACCATATATTTT.

In regard to this clonotype: The junction does not match germline at one end; this may be a read error. The V call is TRBV7-7, the J call TRBJ2-2; D might be TRBD2 (5 bases). Per the germline V gene, CDR1 is SSHAT and CDR2 is FNYEAQ (reference sequence). The CDR3 contains 15 residues. DNA of the CDR3: TGTGCTAGCAGCCTAAATAGGATGGGAGCTGGGGAGCTGTTTTTT. It translates to CASSLNRMGAGELFF.

The V gene is TRBV24-1, the J gene TRBJ2-3, with 9 bases lining up with TRBD2. The CDR3 spans 16 residues. Germline values: CDR1 KGHDR, CDR2 SFDVKD. With 2 bases clipped from V and 5 bases from J, the junction kept 7 bases outside the gene matches. As DNA, the CDR3 is TGTGCCACCAGTGATTATGCGGGAGGGCCAAAAGATACGCAGTATTTT. Encoded protein: CATSDYAGGPKDTQYF.

This chain uses TRBV2 with TRBJ2-2; the D is unclear. The CDR3 contains 13 residues. V lost 7 bases and J lost 4, with 10 bases in between. The germline CDR1 and CDR2 sequences are SNHLY and FYNNEI. The CDR3 protein is CASKPRFTGELFF. Written as DNA, the CDR3 is TGTGCCAGCAAGCCCCGGTTCACCGGGGAGCTGTTTTTT.

Remarks on this clonotype: Its ends do not fully match the called genes, so a read error is possible. J is TRBJ2-1 and V is TRBV7-2; the D gene is possibly TRBD2 (5 bases). Germline loops: CDR1 SGHTA, CDR2 FQGNSA. CDR3 length equals 11 residues. CDR3 in amino acids: CASRLGSEQFF. The CDR3 nucleotides read TGTGCCAGCAGGTTAGGGAGTGAGCAGTTCTTC.

The chain has TRBV10-3 and TRBJ2-7; TRBD2 agrees at 10 bases. Germline V lookup: CDR1 ENHRY, CDR2 SYGVKD. J gave up 13 bases and V 6 bases, and 12 bases lay outside the gene matches. This CDR3 is 13 amino acids long. The CDR3: CAIRSGTSDSPYF. The CDR3 DNA sequence: TGTGCCATCAGAAGCGGGACTAGCGACTCGCCCTACTTC.

This rearrangement joins TRBV15 to TRBJ2-7, with a weak D call TRBD1 (5 bases). The V gene's germline CDR1 is LNHNV and CDR2 YYDKDF (reference sequence). Trimming took 0 bases from V and 3 from J, leaving 12 bases between them. CDR3 length equals 15 residues. CDR3 nucleotides: TGTGCCACCAGCAGAGAAATTGCAGGGAACTACGAGCAGTACTTC. Protein sequence: CATSREIAGNYEQYF.

Of note for this clonotype: This may come from a read error, since a much larger clone is one base off. CDR3 region: CSARPTIAFGYNEQFF. For the CDR3, the DNA is TGCAGTGCTAGACCAACTATAGCCTTTGGCTACAATGAGCAGTTCTTC. The chain joins TRBV20-1 to TRBJ2-1; no definite D call. Germline CDR1 reads DFQATT; CDR2 reads SNEGSKA (reference sequence). This CDR3 is 16 amino acids long. Trimming left V 2 bases short and J 3 bases short, with 17 bases between.